One sample yielded the 31 T cell receptor beta chains listed below, sequenced in a study of post-analysis software for immune sequencing data. Their specific antigens are unknown. Regarding the study as a whole: TRBV5-6, TRBV5-1 and TRBV20-1 belonged to a set of roughly 5 TRBV segments that were more frequent in patients than controls.

TCR beta cDNA libraries had unique molecular identifiers. TCRdb fed the PCR reads into MiXCR, producing one record per CDR3 protein. The sample has fewer than 900,000 distinct CDR3 sequences; around 45% are singletons. The specimen sequenced was blood. The origin of the receptors is a girl aged 5 to 17 with multiple sclerosis.

The V and J genes are TRBV12-3 or TRBV12-4 and TRBJ2-7, with TRBD2 identical over 9 bases. The CDR3 runs to 18 residues. J lost 2 bases, V lost 5 bases, and 16 bases had no gene match. The CDR3 is CASSLWVLAGDPTYEQYF. The CDR3 DNA sequence: TGTGCCAGCAGTCTCTGGGTATTAGCGGGAGACCCAACCTACGAGCAGTACTTC.

V gene TRBV29-1 combines with J gene TRBJ2-3, with TRBD1 matching over 8 bases. The J segment lost 4 bases and the V segment lost 3 bases, leaving 15 bases of the junction unmatched. Germline-derived CDR1 and CDR2 are SQVTM and ANQGSEA. The CDR3 loop spans 17 amino acids. CDR3 loop: CSVEDREDYPESDTQYF. DNA of the CDR3: TGCAGCGTTGAGGACAGGGAGGACTACCCGGAGTCAGATACGCAGTATTTT.

A word on this clonotype: Possible read error: a much larger clone is one base away. The V call is TRBV20-1, the J call TRBJ1-2, with D tentatively TRBD1 (5 bases). This CDR3 is built from 13 residues. V lost 0 bases, J lost 0 bases, and 5 bases lay in between. Germline V CDR1 and CDR2: DFQATT, SNEGSKA (reference sequence). The CDR3 sequence is CSAREGANYGYTF. As DNA, the CDR3 is TGCAGTGCTAGAGAGGGGGCTAACTATGGCTACACCTTC.

The CDR3 DNA is TGTGCCAGCAGCTTAGCGGGCGTCGCCCATGGCTACACCTTC. This encodes CASSLAGVAHGYTF. V gene TRBV7-8 combines with J gene TRBJ1-2; D not certain. The CDR3 is 14 amino acids. V lost 0 bases and J 6 bases, leaving 11 bases between the germline ends. The germline gives CDR1 SGHVS, CDR2 FQNEAQ.

This clonotype was seen more than once but under ten times. V usage is TRBV7-9 and J usage is TRBJ2-7; D unresolved. The germline gives CDR1 SEHNR, CDR2 FQNEAQ (reference sequence). The CDR3 has 13 amino acids. Trimming took off 5 bases at V and 8 bases at J, with 16 bases between the two ends. CDR3 in amino acids: CASSQDAGDKQYF. The CDR3 nucleotides read TGTGCCAGCAGCCAGGACGCCGGTGATAAGCAGTACTTC.

This sequence joins TRBV3-1 and TRBJ1-3; D may be TRBD1 (5 bases). V was pared by 1 base and J by 0 bases, with 13 bases between. The CDR3 spans 17 residues. Germline loops: CDR1 LGHDT, CDR2 YNNKEL (reference sequence). CDR3 DNA: TGTGCCAGCAGCCAAGGTCGACAGCGCAGCTCTGGAAACACCATATATTTT. Its translation: CASSQGRQRSSGNTIYF.

The chain carries TRBV6-5 and TRBJ2-7; 9 bases map to TRBD1. The CDR3 is 15 residues long. CDR1 is MNHEY, CDR2 SVGAGI, per germline. J lost 5 bases, V lost 5 bases, and 10 bases had no gene match. The DNA for the CDR3 is TGTGCCAGCAGTATCAACCGGGACAGGGTTGACGAGCAGTACTTC. Translating it yields CASSINRDRVDEQYF.

The count of this clonotype is one. The genes are TRBV28 and TRBJ1-1; 10 positions agree with TRBD1. The CDR3 is made up of 15 amino acids. J was trimmed by 7 bases and V by 4 bases; bases with no gene match: 9. Germline V gives CDR1 MDHEN, CDR2 SYDVKM. The CDR3 nucleotides read TGTGCCAGCAGTTCCAGACAGGGGGCGTGGGGTGAAGCTTTCTTT. This codes for CASSSRQGAWGEAFF.

V and J are TRBV3-1 and TRBJ1-1, with unresolved D. Trimming removed 3 bases from V and 1 base from J, with 9 bases in between. The CDR3 covers 14 residues. CDR1 and CDR2 (germline): LGHDT, YNNKEL (reference sequence). The CDR3 coding sequence is TGTGCCAGCAGCCATCTGCAGCCGAACACTGAAGCTTTCTTT. It is translated as CASSHLQPNTEAFF.

CDR3 residues: CASSLRRGGDTQYF. Here the CDR3 DNA reads TGTGCCAGCAGCTTACGGCGGGGGGGAGATACGCAGTATTTT. The J gene is TRBJ2-3, the V gene TRBV7-6; 9 bases line up with TRBD2. This CDR3 comprises 14 residues. Unmatched junction bases numbered 2, after V lost 2 bases and J lost 5 bases. The germline CDR1 and CDR2 sequences are SGHVS and FNYEAQ.

The genes are TRBV7-6 and TRBJ2-3; 9 bases align to TRBD2. With V trimmed by 5 bases and J by 0 bases, 9 bases remained unmatched. This CDR3 contains 17 residues. Germline lookup yields CDR1 SGHVS and CDR2 FNYEAQ. The CDR3 loop is CASSGPSGRWSTDTQYF. The DNA for the CDR3 is TGTGCCAGCAGCGGCCCGAGCGGGAGGTGGAGCACAGATACGCAGTATTTT.

This clonotype was counted a single time. The chain carries TRBV3-1 and TRBJ1-2; 11 bases map to TRBD1. This CDR3 region has 18 residues. The trim removed 6 bases at V and 0 bases at J, leaving 12 bases unmatched. CDR1 and CDR2 (germline): LGHDT, YNNKEL (reference sequence). The CDR3 spells CASSRTGGLIDANYGYTF. For the CDR3, the DNA is TGTGCCAGCAGTCGGACAGGGGGCCTGATAGATGCTAACTATGGCTACACCTTC.

The rearrangement links TRBV11-2 to TRBJ2-1, with 7 bases identical to TRBD2. V lost 4 bases, J lost 9 bases, and 9 bases stayed unmatched. The CDR3 sequence is 14 residues long. CDR1 and CDR2 (germline): SGHAT, FQNNGV. The CDR3: CASSSSLTGGEQFF. CDR3 DNA: TGTGCCAGCAGCTCAAGTCTGACGGGGGGTGAGCAGTTCTTC.

The chain links TRBV10-3 to TRBJ2-2, with TRBD2 as a possible D gene (6 bases). This CDR3 is built from 14 residues. Germline CDR1 is ENHRY and CDR2 is SYGVKD. V was shortened by 6 bases and J by 4 bases, with 12 bases between the two germline ends. CDR3 protein: CAIRGGTGTGELFF. DNA of the CDR3: TGTGCCATCAGAGGAGGGACTGGCACCGGGGAGCTGTTTTTT.

The rearrangement uses TRBV9 and TRBJ2-1; 9 bases are a match to TRBD1. The J call is uncertain, as TRBJ2-7 better fits the DNA end. CDR3 length equals 15 residues. CDR1 is SGDLS, CDR2 YYNGEE, per germline. This chain's CDR3 is CASSAAGTGNNEQYF. The CDR3 coding sequence is TGTGCCAGCAGCGCAGCCGGGACAGGGAACAATGAGCAGTACTTC.

The chain is built from TRBV15 and TRBJ2-7; D not resolved. The CDR3 sequence is 13 residues long. The V gene lost 0 bases and the J gene lost 3 bases, with 6 bases spanning the gap. Germline CDR1 is LNHNV and CDR2 is YYDKDF (reference sequence). The CDR3 nucleotides are TGTGCCACCAGCAGAGAGGTTCTCTACGAGCAGTACTTC. Protein sequence: CATSREVLYEQYF.

For this clonotype: Germline is not matched at one junction end, which may reflect a read error. V and J are TRBV11-1 and TRBJ2-3; TRBD2 aligns across 11 bases. The CDR3 has 16 amino acids. Germline lookup yields CDR1 SGHAT and CDR2 FQDESV (reference sequence). The CDR3 coding sequence is TGTGCCAGCAGCATAACCGGACTAGCGGGCACAGACACGCAGTATTTT. Amino acid sequence: CASSITGLAGTDTQYF.

The chain recombines TRBV24-1 with TRBJ1-2; the D is unclear. Trimming took off 4 bases at V and 10 bases at J, with 15 bases between the two ends. The CDR3 has 13 residues. Germline CDR1 KGHDR, CDR2 SFDVKD. This CDR3 reads CATSDRRTDDYTF. CDR3 nucleotides: TGTGCCACCAGTGACCGACGGACGGATGACTACACCTTC.

The chain combines TRBV4-2 with TRBJ2-2; D gene ambiguous. V lost 4 bases and J 1 base, leaving 10 bases between the germline ends. CDR1 and CDR2 (germline): LGHNA, YNFKEQ. This CDR3 has 15 residues. The DNA of the CDR3 is TGTGCCAGCAGCCTAGGCCTGCGGAACACCGGGGAGCTGTTTTTT. Its protein product is CASSLGLRNTGELFF.

This clonotype was counted only a few times. The J gene is TRBJ2-7, the V gene TRBV12-3 or TRBV12-4; D may match TRBD1 or TRBD2 (5 bases each). The CDR3 length is 14 residues. Trimming pared 5 bases from V and 2 bases from J, leaving 13 bases between. CDR3 sequence (DNA): TGTGCCAGCAGTCCGGACGGGACCCCCTACGAGCAGTACTTC. This translates into CASSPDGTPYEQYF.

V is TRBV4-1 and J is TRBJ1-4; D gene uncertain. The V gene lost 4 bases and the J gene lost 8 bases, with 11 bases spanning the gap. CDR1 is MGHRA, CDR2 YSYEKL, per germline. The CDR3 runs 13 residues. The CDR3 DNA reads TGCGCCAGCAGCCGCGACCGGCGGGAAAAACTGTTTTTT. It is translated as CASSRDRREKLFF.

The chain is built from TRBV7-6 and TRBJ2-3, with 9 bases that match TRBD2. The ends lost 2 bases at V and 4 bases at J; junction bases unmatched: 7. Germline assignment: CDR1 SGHVS and CDR2 FNYEAQ. The CDR3 is made up of 16 amino acids. CDR3 loop: CASSLRLAGRSDTQYF. CDR3 DNA: TGTGCCAGCAGCTTAAGGCTAGCGGGACGGTCAGATACGCAGTATTTT.

This chain's CDR3 is CASSFWLAGALSYEQYF. The DNA of the CDR3 is TGTGCCAGCAGCTTTTGGCTAGCGGGAGCTCTTTCCTACGAGCAGTACTTC. The chain recombines TRBV5-5 with TRBJ2-7; TRBD2 aligns across 10 bases. CDR3 size: 17 residues. Trimming at V came to 2 bases and at J to 1 base, leaving 9 bases not matched to a gene. Germline loops: CDR1 SGHKS, CDR2 YYEKEE (reference sequence). The full variable domain, in which reference TRBV5-5 and TRBJ2-7 provide the parts outside the CDR3, is DAGVTQSPTHLIKTRGQQVTLRCSPISGHKSVSWYQQVLGQGPQFIFQYYEKEERGRGNFPDRFSARQFPNYSSELNVNALLLGDSALYLCASSFWLAGALSYEQYFGPGTRLTVT.

The gene calls are TRBV20-1 and TRBJ2-6, with D possibly matching TRBD2 (5 bases). The length of the CDR3 is 15 residues. Germline CDR1 is DFQATT and CDR2 is SNEGSKA (reference sequence). The germline V and J ends were trimmed by 6 bases and 0 bases, with 12 bases remaining between them. CDR3 amino acids: CSAGRGGSGANVLTF. In DNA form, the CDR3 reads TGCAGTGCAGGCCGTGGAGGCTCTGGGGCCAACGTCCTGACTTTC.

The genes are TRBV29-1 and TRBJ2-3; D gene unclear. Germline CDR1 is SQVTM and CDR2 is ANQGSEA. V was pared by 6 bases and J by 0 bases, with 4 bases between. This CDR3 is 11 amino acids long. DNA of the CDR3: TGCAGCGTCCAGAGCACAGATACGCAGTATTTT. Translated, it gives CSVQSTDTQYF.

The chain joins TRBV5-1 to TRBJ2-1, with 9 bases that match TRBD1. The CDR3 has 15 residues. Germline-derived CDR1 and CDR2 are SGHRS and YFSETQ. Trimming took 4 bases from V and 6 from J; bases not matched to a gene: 8. CDR3 in DNA: TGCGCCAGCAGCACAGGGACAGGGCAGATCAATGAGCAGTTCTTC. Its translation is CASSTGTGQINEQFF.

This clonotype was seen more than once but under ten times. V and J are TRBV20-1 and TRBJ2-3, with 11 bases aligning to TRBD2. The V segment lost 5 bases and the J segment 5 bases; nucleotides outside the gene matches: 9. Per germline, CDR1 DFQATT and CDR2 SNEGSKA (reference sequence). CDR3 length: 15 amino acids. DNA for the CDR3: TGCAGTGCTGCCTTTCTAGCGGGAGGTTTAGATACGCAGTATTTT. Translation gives CSAAFLAGGLDTQYF.

This clonotype has a handful of counts. A read error may account for a junction end that differs from germline. DNA for the CDR3: TGCGCCAGCAGCATGGGACTAGCGGTAACCTACGAGCGGTACTTC. Translated: CASSMGLAVTYERYF. This chain links TRBV5-1 with TRBJ2-7; TRBD2 agrees at 11 bases. CDR1 is SGHRS and CDR2 is YFSETQ in the germline V gene. The CDR3 length is 15 residues. The complete variable domain, with remaining parts taken from reference TRBV5-1 and TRBJ2-7, reads KAGVTQTPRYLIKTRGQQVTLSCSPISGHRSVSWYQQTPGQGLQFLFEYFSETQRNKGNFPGRFSGRQFSNSRSEMNVSTLELGDSALYLCASSMGLAVTYERYFGPGTRLTVT.

The V gene is TRBV7-9, the J gene TRBJ1-1; D might be TRBD1 (6 bases). This CDR3 spans 16 amino acids. The ends were cut back, 1 base at V and 1 base at J, with 13 bases in the middle. Germline V lookup: CDR1 SEHNR, CDR2 FQNEAQ (reference sequence). Written as DNA, the CDR3 is TGTGCCAGCAGCTTAGGGACAGAGAACTCGAACACTGAAGCTTTCTTT. Translating it yields CASSLGTENSNTEAFF.

This chain links TRBV9 with TRBJ1-1; the D gene is possibly TRBD1 (6 bases). Germline CDR1 and CDR2: SGDLS and YYNGEE. This CDR3 spans 15 amino acids. V lost 0 bases, J lost 5 bases, and 14 bases lay in between. The CDR3 DNA follows: TGTGCCAGCAGCGTAGGGGGGGGCATAGGGACTGAAGCTTTCTTT. The encoded protein is CASSVGGGIGTEAFF.

The chain has TRBV12-5 and TRBJ2-6, with a tentative D call TRBD2 (5 bases). V was shortened by 7 bases and J by 0 bases, with 19 bases between the two germline ends. Germline CDR1 and CDR2: LGHNT and FRNRAP. The CDR3 covers 18 residues. The CDR3 DNA reads as TGTGCTAGTGCCGTGGATCTTCCCGGGAACTCTGGGGCCAACGTCCTGACTTTC. It encodes CASAVDLPGNSGANVLTF. Combining the CDR3 with reference TRBV12-5 and TRBJ2-6 gives the whole variable domain DARVTQTPRHKVTEMGQEVTMRCQPILGHNTVFWYRQTMMQGLELLAYFRNRAPLDDSGMPKDRFSAEMPDATLATLKIQPSEPRDSAVYFCASAVDLPGNSGANVLTFGAGSRLTVL.